This TCR beta chain was recorded in a study of T cell changes during pregnancy in multiple sclerosis. Sequenced by immunoSEQ multiplex PCR; TCRdb stores in-frame clones only, minus some. Of tens of thousands of clones listed, approximately 91% are singletons. The sequencing used peripheral blood, collected in the third trimester of pregnancy. The TCR originated in a female donor with multiple sclerosis, enrolled in a pregnancy study.

CDR3 nucleotides: TGTGCCAGCAGCCCGGGGGGACAGGGGATCCACGAGCAGTACTTC. It specifies CASSPGGQGIHEQYF. The genes are TRBV5-6 and TRBJ2-7; 10 bases line up with TRBD1. The CDR3 has 15 residues. V was clipped by 4 bases and J by 5 bases; unmatched bases: 9. Germline V gene sequence: CDR1 SGHDT, CDR2 YYEEEE.